These 3 T cell receptor beta chains were all obtained from the same sample, sequenced in a study of blood T cells in healthy people across ages. Together with a sample-barcoded 5' primer, a J-beta primer mix was included in a second PCR lasting about 7 to 12 cycles. TCRdb processed the 5' RACE reads anew with MiXCR; each CDR3 protein has one entry. This sample has 700,000 to 900,000 distinct CDR3 sequences, with about 53% found just once. Sequencing used blood. These receptors all stem from an elderly man in good health.

The chain uses TRBV12-3 or TRBV12-4 and TRBJ2-3; TRBD2 agrees at 12 bases. After removal of 3 bases from V and 0 bases from J, the junction contained 4 bases not matched to a gene. The CDR3 runs 17 residues. The CDR3 DNA follows: TGTGCCAGCAGTTTGACTAGCGGGAGCCCTAGCACAGATACGCAGTATTTT. Amino acid sequence: CASSLTSGSPSTDTQYF.

This clonotype was found a few times. This chain links TRBV5-1 with TRBJ2-1; the D is unclear. V gave up 5 bases and J gave up 0 bases, with 12 bases separating them. Germline assignment: CDR1 SGHRS and CDR2 YFSETQ. The CDR3 contains 15 residues. CDR3 sequence reads: CASSPQTGSYNEQFF. The DNA of the CDR3 is TGCGCCAGCAGTCCGCAGACGGGCTCCTACAATGAGCAGTTCTTC. Complete variable domain (other parts from reference TRBV5-1 and TRBJ2-1): KAGVTQTPRYLIKTRGQQVTLSCSPISGHRSVSWYQQTPGQGLQFLFEYFSETQRNKGNFPGRFSGRQFSNSRSEMNVSTLELGDSALYLCASSPQTGSYNEQFFGPGTRLTVL.

This clonotype turned up a few times. This chain connects TRBV6-2 or TRBV6-3 to TRBJ2-1; D gene uncertain. The CDR3 totals 16 residues. The germline V and J ends were trimmed by 4 bases and 0 bases, with 13 bases remaining between them. Germline lookup yields CDR1 MNHEY and CDR2 SVGEGT. The CDR3, as DNA: TGTGCCAGCAGTTCCGGGCCGAAAAGCTCCTACAATGAGCAGTTCTTC. Amino acid sequence: CASSSGPKSSYNEQFF.